The clone carrying this T cell receptor beta chain showed up many times. This record comes from a study of read filtering for tumor transcriptome and immune sequencing. Germline loops: CDR1 SGHRS, CDR2 YFSETQ. Trimming removed 4 bases from V and 2 bases from J; junction bases left unmatched: 9. The length of the CDR3 is 16 residues. At the time of active disease, bone marrow was collected from every patient. Molecular barcoded adaptors covering alpha/delta and beta/gamma chains were used on roughly 400 ng RNA. TCRdb redid the calling of the reads with MiXCR, one entry per CDR3 protein. Among 50,000 or so distinct CDR3 sequences listed, more than 9% were seen once.

This chain uses TRBV5-1 with TRBJ2-7, with TRBD2 identical over 10 bases. The TCR sequence derives from a donor at least 40 years old with multiple myeloma. The sequencing sample was made of a population of CD138-negative cells sorted from bone marrow. The CDR3 loop is CASSPTTSGEAYEQYF. In DNA form, the CDR3 reads TGCGCCAGCAGCCCCACAACTAGCGGGGAAGCCTACGAGCAGTACTTC.